The 6 T cell receptor beta chains below come from one sample, sequenced in a study of cytomegalovirus exposure and HLA in healthy donors (dated by TCRdb to about 2017). The library relied on the immunoSEQ multiplex PCR assay. The multiplex PCR relied on a mix of 60 forward primers for TCR Vbeta segments and 13 reverse primers for TCR Jbeta segments. Held by TCRdb, this immuneACCESS table contains in-frame sequences only and omits some clones. Under half of the omission traces to an unresolved V gene where checked; the cause of the rest is unknown. In all, the sample holds some 190,000 clones, and around three quarters of those were seen once. 2% to 2.5% of the sample is taken by the ten largest. Sequenced input: PBMCs. These receptors were obtained from a woman aged 25 to 39 in good health and CMV-seropositive.

The CDR3, as DNA: TGTGCCAGCGCCACCCTAAGCGGGCGAGATACGCAGTATTTT. Translating gives CASATLSGRDTQYF. The chain employs TRBV7-2 and TRBJ2-3, with D tentatively TRBD2 (6 bases). The germline gives CDR1 SGHTA, CDR2 FQGNSA. The CDR3 is 14 residues long. With 8 bases removed from V and 5 bases from J, the gap between germline ends came to 17 bases.

V gene TRBV2 combines with J gene TRBJ2-7; 9 bases are shared with TRBD1. The V gene end was trimmed by 4 bases and the J gene end by 5 bases; junction bases not matched to a gene: 6. From germline, CDR1 is SNHLY and CDR2 FYNNEI. CDR3 size: 14 residues. The CDR3 DNA sequence: TGTGCCAGCAGTGCGGACAGGGGCGGCCACGAGCAGTACTTC. Protein sequence: CASSADRGGHEQYF.

V is TRBV11-2 and J is TRBJ1-1; D ambiguous. The CDR3 has 11 residues. The V and J ends lost 1 base and 8 bases respectively, with 5 bases between them. Looked up from germline, CDR1 is SGHAT and CDR2 is FQNNGV. The CDR3 region has the DNA TGTGCCAGCAGCTTAGGGGAGGAAGCTTTCTTT. Translated, it gives CASSLGEEAFF.

This chain connects TRBV5-1 to TRBJ1-1, with D perhaps matching TRBD1 (6 bases). CDR1 and CDR2 from the germline V gene are SGHRS and YFSETQ. The CDR3 has 13 residues. V was trimmed by 4 bases and J by 1 base, leaving 8 bases between them. Here the CDR3 DNA reads TGCGCCAGCAGCGTGGGACAGAACACTGAAGCTTTCTTT. Its translation is CASSVGQNTEAFF. Full variable domain (remainder filled in from reference TRBV5-1 and TRBJ1-1): KAGVTQTPRYLIKTRGQQVTLSCSPISGHRSVSWYQQTPGQGLQFLFEYFSETQRNKGNFPGRFSGRQFSNSRSEMNVSTLELGDSALYLCASSVGQNTEAFFGQGTRLTVV.

The rearrangement links TRBV28 to TRBJ2-7; 7 positions agree with TRBD1. V was pared by 7 bases and J by 0 bases, with 9 bases of the junction left unmatched. From germline, CDR1 is MDHEN and CDR2 SYDVKM. The CDR3 spans 15 residues. The CDR3 nucleotides are TGTGCCAGCACTCAGGGGGACAGAGCCTCCTACGAGCAGTACTTC. Its protein is CASTQGDRASYEQYF. The full variable domain, its missing parts supplied by reference TRBV28 and TRBJ2-7, is DVKVTQSSRYLVKRTGEKVFLECVQDMDHENMFWYRQDPGLGLRLIYFSYDVKMKEKGDIPEGYSVSREKKERFSLILESASTNQTSMYLCASTQGDRASYEQYFGPGTRLTVT.

This clone was picked up one time. The chain recombines TRBV27 with TRBJ2-5, with 8 bases that match TRBD1. V shed 2 bases and J 9 bases; nucleotides not matched to a gene: 5. Germline V CDR1 and CDR2: MNHEY, SMNVEV (reference sequence). This CDR3 is 13 amino acids long. The CDR3 sequence: CASSLGRGLSQYF. Here the CDR3 DNA reads TGTGCCAGCAGTTTAGGCAGGGGGCTATCCCAGTACTTC.